What follows is one TCR beta chain and its context. This same CDR3 is encoded by further DNA sequences in the sample. Every donor, a Caucasian adult, lived in Nashville, Tennessee. Libraries were prepared by immunoSEQ multiplex PCR; TCRdb keeps only in-frame clonotypes and omits some of them. The sample contains 2 million to 3 million clones, 93% of which appear only once. This record belongs to a study of shared clonotypes between healthy human individuals. The CDR3 runs 16 residues. Germline V gives CDR1 SGHRS, CDR2 YFSETQ. The V segment lost 3 bases and the J segment 0 bases; nucleotides outside the gene matches: 4.

This chain connects TRBV5-1 to TRBJ2-1, with 9 bases fitting TRBD2. Sequencing was done on a sample of naive CD4+ T cells from PBMCs. Stated subset: CD45RA+ positively selected. This sequence was found in a man in his late teens or twenties in good health. Some clones in this sample may be carry-over from other donors' samples. This CDR3 is CASSSLAGSSYNEQFF. Written as DNA, the CDR3 is TGCGCCAGCAGCTCTCTAGCGGGGAGCTCCTACAATGAGCAGTTCTTC. Full variable domain (missing parts from reference TRBV5-1 and TRBJ2-1): KAGVTQTPRYLIKTRGQQVTLSCSPISGHRSVSWYQQTPGQGLQFLFEYFSETQRNKGNFPGRFSGRQFSNSRSEMNVSTLELGDSALYLCASSSLAGSSYNEQFFGPGTRLTVL.